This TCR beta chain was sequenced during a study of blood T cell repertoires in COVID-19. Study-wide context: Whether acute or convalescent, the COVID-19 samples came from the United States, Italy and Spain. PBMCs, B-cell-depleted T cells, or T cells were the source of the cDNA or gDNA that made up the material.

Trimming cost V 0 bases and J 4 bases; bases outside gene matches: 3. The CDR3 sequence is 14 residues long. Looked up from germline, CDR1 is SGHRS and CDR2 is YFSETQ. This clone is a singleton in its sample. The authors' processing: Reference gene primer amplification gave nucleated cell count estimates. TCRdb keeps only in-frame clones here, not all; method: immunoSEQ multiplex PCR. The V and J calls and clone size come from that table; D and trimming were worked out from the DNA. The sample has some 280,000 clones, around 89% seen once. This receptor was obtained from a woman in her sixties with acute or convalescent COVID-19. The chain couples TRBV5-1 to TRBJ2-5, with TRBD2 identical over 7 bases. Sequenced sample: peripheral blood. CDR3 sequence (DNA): TGCGCCAGCAGCTTGGTTGCGGGAGCAGAGACCCAGTACTTC. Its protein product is CASSLVAGAETQYF.